This TCR beta chain came from a study of a mutant IDH1 vaccine in newly diagnosed glioma. About the research overall: It was at week 35 that visit V12 occurred, and at week 47 that visit V13 did.

Time point specified: week 35, safety follow-up. Every single dose of the vaccine, 300 ug of mutant IDH1 20-mer peptide, came with topical imiquimod. The CDR3 consists of 15 residues. J was trimmed by 4 bases and V by 4 bases; bases with no gene match: 7. The germline CDR1 and CDR2 sequences are SGDLS and YYNGEE. As concerns this clone: The antigen remains undetermined.

Sequencing was performed with immunoSEQ multiplex PCR; in TCRdb, only in-frame clones are kept and a portion is missing. The sample has about 46,000 clones; 85% to 95% are singletons. The receptor was derived from a man aged 50 or older with glioma. The material sequenced was PBMCs, taken from a glioma patient whose treatment included an IDH1 peptide vaccine. The rearrangement joins TRBV9 to TRBJ2-1, with 8 bases aligning to TRBD2. The CDR3 bases are TGTGCCAGCAGCCCAACTAGCGGCGGTTACAATGAGCAGTTCTTC. Translating gives CASSPTSGGYNEQFF.